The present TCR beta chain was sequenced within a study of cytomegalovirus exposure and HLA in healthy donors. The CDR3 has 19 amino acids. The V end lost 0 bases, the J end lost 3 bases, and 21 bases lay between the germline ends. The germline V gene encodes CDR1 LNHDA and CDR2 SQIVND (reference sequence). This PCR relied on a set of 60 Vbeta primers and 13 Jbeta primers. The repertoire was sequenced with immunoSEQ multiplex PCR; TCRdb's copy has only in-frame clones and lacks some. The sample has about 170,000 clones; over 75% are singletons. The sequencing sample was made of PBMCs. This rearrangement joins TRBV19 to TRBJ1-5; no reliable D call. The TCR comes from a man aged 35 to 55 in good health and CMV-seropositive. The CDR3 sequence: CASSIDAPVATWVNQPQHF. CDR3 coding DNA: TGTGCCAGTAGTATAGATGCCCCCGTAGCGACCTGGGTCAATCAGCCCCAGCATTTT.